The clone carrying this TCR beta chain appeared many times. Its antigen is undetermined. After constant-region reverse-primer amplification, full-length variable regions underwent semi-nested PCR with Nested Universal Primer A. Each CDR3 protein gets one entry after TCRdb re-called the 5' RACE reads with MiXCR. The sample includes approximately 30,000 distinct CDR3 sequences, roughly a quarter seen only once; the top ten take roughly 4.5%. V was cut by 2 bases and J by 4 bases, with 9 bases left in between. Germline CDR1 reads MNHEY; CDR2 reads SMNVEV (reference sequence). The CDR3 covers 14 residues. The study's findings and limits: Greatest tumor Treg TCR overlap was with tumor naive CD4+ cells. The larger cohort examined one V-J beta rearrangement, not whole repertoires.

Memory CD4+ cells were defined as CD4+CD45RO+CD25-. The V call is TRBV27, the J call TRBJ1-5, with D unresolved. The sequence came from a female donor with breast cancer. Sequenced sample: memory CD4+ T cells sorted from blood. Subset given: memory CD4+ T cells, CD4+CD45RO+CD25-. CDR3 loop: CASSLSTVNQPQHF. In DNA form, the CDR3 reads TGTGCCAGCAGTTTAAGCACAGTAAATCAGCCCCAGCATTTT.